Each of the 18 T cell receptor beta chains below was sequenced from the same sample in a study of OX40 agonist ivuxolimab in advanced cancers. The assay was immunoSEQ multiplex PCR, and TCRdb's table has in-frame clones only and misses some. The sample includes 73,000 or so clones, approximately 78% of them seen just once. The specimen was CD4+ or CD8+ T cells sorted from blood, collected in a trial of the OX40 agonist ivuxolimab. The receptors shown here come from an adult with an advanced solid tumor such as melanoma, head and neck, liver or kidney cancer.

The chain carries TRBV6-6 and TRBJ1-2, with 10 bases matching TRBD1. Germline V lookup: CDR1 MNHNY, CDR2 SVGAGI (reference sequence). The V segment lost 8 bases and the J segment 7 bases; nucleotides outside the gene matches: 7. The CDR3 length is 13 residues. CDR3 in DNA: TGTGCCAGCGGCCGAGGGGACAGGGGTGGCTACACCTTC. Translated: CASGRGDRGGYTF.

Only a few counts were recorded for this clone. The J gene is TRBJ1-4, the V gene TRBV27; no firm D call. Trimming cost V 4 bases and J 0 bases, with 6 bases left between them. CDR1 MNHEY and CDR2 SMNVEV come from the germline V gene (reference sequence). The CDR3 sequence is 14 residues long. CDR3 in amino acids: CASSWLATNEKLFF. Written as DNA, the CDR3 is TGTGCCAGCAGTTGGCTTGCAACTAATGAAAAACTGTTTTTT.

In the case of this clone: Compared with germline, one end of the junction differs, possibly owing to a read error. V is TRBV6-5 and J is TRBJ1-1; TRBD1 is a possible D gene (5 bases). The CDR3 covers 13 residues. Germline V gene lookup returns CDR1 MNHEY and CDR2 SVGAGI. The DNA of the CDR3 is TGTGTCAGCAGTTACAAAGGGGCAGGGTTGGCTTTCTTT. It translates to CVSSYKGAGLAFF.

This clone was detected a few times. The CDR3 bases are TGCGCCAGCAGCCACGAGAGACCGGGACTCTATGGCTACACCTTC. Its translation: CASSHERPGLYGYTF. The chain is built from TRBV4-1 and TRBJ1-2, with TRBD1 as a possible D gene (5 bases). Looked up from germline, CDR1 is MGHRA and CDR2 is YSYEKL. V was clipped by 3 bases and J by 4 bases, with 15 bases between them. CDR3 length: 15 residues.

This clone was counted once. The chain recombines TRBV19 with TRBJ1-1; unclear D gene. This CDR3 is 15 amino acids long. The V end was cut by 4 bases, the J end by 0 bases, with 12 bases between. Germline loops: CDR1 LNHDA, CDR2 SQIVND (reference sequence). The CDR3 coding sequence is TGTGCCAGTAGTAAGCTTGGTGGCATGAACACTGAAGCTTTCTTT. It encodes CASSKLGGMNTEAFF.

This rearrangement joins TRBV28 to TRBJ2-2; no clear D gene. Germline V CDR1 and CDR2: MDHEN, SYDVKM. V was cut by 0 bases and J by 8 bases, with 4 bases left in between. The CDR3 runs 12 residues. The CDR3 reads CASSLWWGELFF. The CDR3 region has the DNA TGTGCCAGCAGTTTATGGTGGGGGGAGCTGTTTTTT.

The chain employs TRBV9 and TRBJ1-2; D gene uncertain. In germline, CDR1 is SGDLS, CDR2 YYNGEE. The length of the CDR3 is 13 residues. V was cut by 0 bases and J by 2 bases, with 5 bases left in between. CDR3 in DNA: TGTGCCAGCAGCGTAGATCCAAACTATGGCTACACCTTC. Its protein is CASSVDPNYGYTF.

The chain combines TRBV9 with TRBJ2-2, with 10 nucleotides matching TRBD1. With 0 bases clipped from V and 5 bases from J, the junction kept 10 bases outside the gene matches. Germline V gene sequence: CDR1 SGDLS, CDR2 YYNGEE. This CDR3 region has 18 residues. Here the CDR3 DNA reads TGTGCCAGCAGCGTAGGCGGATGGAAGGGACAGGGGACCGGGGAGCTGTTTTTT. Residues: CASSVGGWKGQGTGELFF. Combining the CDR3 with reference TRBV9 and TRBJ2-2 gives the whole variable domain DSGVTQTPKHLITATGQRVTLRCSPRSGDLSVYWYQQSLDQGLQFLIQYYNGEERAKGNILERFSAQQFPDLHSELNLSSLELGDSALYFCASSVGGWKGQGTGELFFGEGSRLTVL.

The genes are TRBV5-1 and TRBJ2-7, with 8 nucleotides matching TRBD2. This CDR3 comprises 14 residues. The ends lost 6 bases at V and 2 bases at J; junction bases unmatched: 7. The germline V gene encodes CDR1 SGHRS and CDR2 YFSETQ. The CDR3 region has the DNA TGCGCCAGCAAGGGCCGGGAGGGCCCCTACGAGCAGTACTTC. Translated: CASKGREGPYEQYF.

This chain joins TRBV28 and TRBJ2-2, with no clear D. The CDR3 extends over 12 amino acids. Looked up from germline, CDR1 is MDHEN and CDR2 is SYDVKM. The V and J ends lost 3 bases and 9 bases respectively, with 8 bases between them. CDR3 sequence: CASSFLMRELFF. The DNA of the CDR3 is TGTGCCAGCAGTTTTTTGATGCGGGAGCTGTTTTTT.

The chain uses TRBV6-5 and TRBJ2-3; D gene ambiguous. Germline values: CDR1 MNHEY, CDR2 SVGAGI. The CDR3 covers 16 residues. V lost 2 bases, J lost 0 bases, and 12 bases lay in between. The chain's CDR3 is CASSYKSTPSTDTQYF. The CDR3 DNA sequence: TGTGCCAGCAGTTACAAGAGTACACCAAGCACAGATACGCAGTATTTT.

This clone was seen a single time. This chain links TRBV5-4 with TRBJ1-1, with 7 bases identical to TRBD1. The CDR3 has 15 residues. Germline trimming cut 1 base from V and 3 bases from J; bases unmatched to any gene: 6. Germline V gene data show CDR1 as SGHNT and CDR2 as YYREEE (reference sequence). This CDR3 is CASSLTAGGHTEAFF. The CDR3 DNA is TGTGCCAGCAGCTTGACGGCAGGGGGACACACTGAAGCTTTCTTT.

V and J are TRBV5-8 and TRBJ2-1, with D possibly matching TRBD2 (5 bases). V lost 3 bases, J lost 9 bases, and 10 bases lay in between. This CDR3 has 12 amino acids. Germline values: CDR1 SGHTS, CDR2 YDEGEE. The CDR3 nucleotides are TGTGCCAGCAGCTCCACTAGAGTTGAGCAGTTCTTC. Its translation: CASSSTRVEQFF.

V usage is TRBV2 and J usage is TRBJ2-3; the D gene is possibly TRBD2 (6 bases). The germline gives CDR1 SNHLY, CDR2 FYNNEI. This CDR3 spans 14 amino acids. Trimming cost V 3 bases and J 1 base, with 8 bases left between them. The CDR3 DNA sequence: TGTGCCAGCAGTGACGGCGGGGGCACAGATACGCAGTATTTT. It translates to CASSDGGGTDTQYF.

The chain has TRBV21-1 and TRBJ2-6; the table's D call TRBD1 went unverified against the DNA. TRBV21-1 is classified as a pseudogene. The CDR3 extends over 20 amino acids. CDR3 DNA: TGTGCCAGCAGCTCGCGATTATTTTGGGACAGGGGTTCTGGGGCCAACGTCCTGACTTTC. Residues: CASSSRLFWDRGSGANVLTF.

This chain uses TRBV6-5 with TRBJ1-1; D possibly corresponds to TRBD1 (5 bases). The length of the CDR3 is 14 residues. Germline V gene lookup returns CDR1 MNHEY and CDR2 SVGAGI. The V gene lost 4 bases and the J gene lost 2 bases, with 11 bases spanning the gap. The DNA of the CDR3 is TGTGCCAGCAGTTCGGGGCCCCTTAACACTGAAGCTTTCTTT. It encodes CASSSGPLNTEAFF.

This clone has a single count. V usage is TRBV11-2 and J usage is TRBJ2-7; no reliable D call. The CDR3 consists of 13 residues. Trimming left V 3 bases short and J 3 bases short, with 9 bases between. In germline, CDR1 is SGHAT, CDR2 FQNNGV. The chain's CDR3 is CASSFNNNYEQYF. The CDR3 DNA sequence: TGTGCCAGCAGCTTCAACAATAACTACGAGCAGTACTTC.

V is TRBV5-1 and J is TRBJ2-7, with 11 bases matching TRBD1. J was trimmed by 4 bases and V by 4 bases; bases with no gene match: 1. CDR3 size: 13 residues. Germline-derived CDR1 and CDR2 are SGHRS and YFSETQ. The CDR3 DNA reads TGCGCCAGCAGCCGGGACAGGGGGTACGAGCAGTACGTC. Residues: CASSRDRGYEQYV.